Listed below are T cell receptor beta chains from one sample, sequenced in a study of T cell responses to AZD1222 COVID-19 vaccine. Sequenced by immunoSEQ multiplex PCR; TCRdb stores in-frame clones only, minus some. The table has 90,000 to 140,000 clones, roughly 91% seen once. Here the sequenced sample was peripheral blood, taken on day 0 of AZD1222 vaccination. The source of these receptors is an adult in good health. Both conserved end residues are part of each CDR3. The D gene is left open where the match is weak. The size field is filled for only some rows; it gives once, few, many or a size class.

j_call clone_size cdr3_length d_call v_call cdr3_aa cdr3_nt
TRBJ2-3 . 13 . TRBV30 CAWSPGGRDTQYF TGTGCCTGGAGTCCCGGGGGTAGAGATACGCAGTATTTT
TRBJ1-1 . 12 . TRBV7-9 CASTHDRPLAFF TGTGCCAGCACTCACGACAGGCCTTTAGCTTTCTTT
TRBJ1-2 . 12 . TRBV12-3/TRBV12-4 CASNPRGDGYTF TGTGCCAGCAACCCCAGGGGCGATGGCTACACCTTC
TRBJ1-5 . 12 . TRBV27 CARRLGNQPQHF TGTGCCAGACGTCTAGGAAATCAGCCCCAGCATTTT
TRBJ2-1 once 17 TRBD2 TRBV5-1 CASSTGLAGALYNEQFF TGCGCCAGCAGCACGGGACTAGCGGGAGCCCTATACAATGAGCAGTTCTTC
TRBJ2-4 once 15 TRBD1 TRBV11-2 CASSTPDRGRYIQYF TGTGCCAGCAGCACCCCGGACAGGGGGCGGTACATTCAGTACTTC
TRBJ1-4 . 14 . TRBV28 CASARGVTNEKLFF TGTGCCAGCGCAAGGGGCGTGACTAATGAAAAACTGTTTTTT
TRBJ1-4 few 16 TRBD1 TRBV7-9 CASSSSAGGSDEKLFF TGTGCCAGCAGCTCTTCCGCAGGGGGATCGGATGAAAAACTGTTTTTT
TRBJ2-2 . 15 TRBD1 TRBV5-1 CASSLGQGTTGELFF TGCGCCAGCAGCTTGGGACAGGGTACGACCGGGGAGCTGTTTTTT
TRBJ1-2 once 13 . TRBV28 CASSRGRNYGYTF TGTGCCAGCAGCCGCGGGAGGAACTATGGCTACACCTTC
TRBJ2-7 . 13 . TRBV6-5 CASSRTAVNEQYF TGTGCCAGCAGTCGAACAGCGGTCAACGAGCAGTACTTC
TRBJ1-1 . 15 . TRBV4-2 CASSQDSGANTEAFF TGTGCCAGCAGCCAAGATAGTGGCGCGAACACTGAAGCTTTCTTT
TRBJ1-2 . 13 TRBD1 TRBV2 CASSEGQGRGYTF TGTGCCAGCAGTGAGGGACAGGGACGCGGCTACACCTTC
TRBJ2-7 . 15 TRBD2 TRBV3-1/TRBV3-2 CASSQGSGRAAEQYF TGTGCCAGCAGCCAGGGAAGCGGGAGGGCGGCCGAGCAGTACTTC
TRBJ2-2 . 13 . TRBV11-3 CASSLGPTGELFF TGTGCCAGCAGCTTAGGCCCCACCGGGGAGCTGTTTTTT
TRBJ2-3 . 12 . TRBV24-1 CATSDYGYTQYF TGTGCCACCAGTGATTATGGCTATACGCAGTATTTT
TRBJ1-5 . 14 TRBD1 TRBV19 CASSWTGDNQPQHF TGTGCCAGTAGTTGGACAGGGGACAATCAGCCCCAGCATTTT
TRBJ2-2 once 16 . TRBV18 CASSPPARRPTGELFF TGTGCCAGCTCCCCCCCCGCCCGCAGACCCACCGGGGAGCTGTTTTTT
TRBJ1-3 . 14 . TRBV7-3 CASSPDGSGNTIYF TGTGCCAGCAGCCCGGACGGCTCTGGAAACACCATATATTTT
TRBJ2-7 . 11 . TRBV28 CASSLGSGQYF TGTGCCAGCAGTTTAGGGTCCGGGCAGTACTTC
TRBJ2-5 . 14 . TRBV27 CASSLLQGQETQYF TGTGCCAGCAGTTTATTGCAGGGACAAGAGACCCAGTACTTC
TRBJ2-3 . 14 . TRBV3-1/TRBV3-2 CASSQDLGTDTQYF TGTGCCAGCAGCCAAGATTTGGGCACAGATACGCAGTATTTT
TRBJ2-2 . 14 . TRBV7-6 CASSSQEFTGELFF TGTGCCAGCAGCTCGCAGGAATTCACCGGGGAGCTGTTTTTT
TRBJ1-2 . 15 . TRBV19 CASSPGQAPERGYTF TGTGCCAGTAGTCCCGGCCAGGCCCCCGAGAGGGGCTACACCTTC
TRBJ1-1 . 15 TRBD1 TRBV5-1 CASSLAGQGNTEAFF TGCGCCAGCAGCTTGGCGGGACAGGGGAACACTGAAGCTTTCTTT
TRBJ2-1 . 16 TRBD2 TRBV9 CASSASARGGYNEQFF TGTGCCAGCAGCGCGTCGGCGCGCGGGGGTTACAATGAGCAGTTCTTC
TRBJ1-2 once 12 . TRBV27 CASSPGGDGYTF TGTGCCAGCAGTCCCGGGGGGGATGGCTACACCTTC
TRBJ2-5 . 14 TRBD1 TRBV29-1 CSVPNRQGRETQYF TGCAGCGTTCCCAACCGACAGGGTAGAGAGACCCAGTACTTC
TRBJ1-6 . 14 . TRBV19 CASNRGPYNSPLHF TGTGCCAGTAATCGGGGGCCCTATAATTCACCCCTCCACTTT
TRBJ2-5 . 14 TRBD2 TRBV28 CASSSAGEGKTQYF TGTGCCAGCAGCTCAGCGGGAGAGGGAAAGACCCAGTACTTC
TRBJ1-5 . 13 . TRBV30 CAWSLVDNQPQHF TGTGCCTGGAGTCTAGTCGACAATCAGCCCCAGCATTTT
TRBJ1-3 . 14 . TRBV9 CASSPQVGGNTIYF TGTGCCAGCAGCCCCCAGGTGGGTGGAAACACCATATATTTT
TRBJ2-7 . 13 . TRBV11-3 CASSFASENEQYF TGTGCCAGCAGCTTTGCTAGCGAGAACGAGCAGTACTTC
TRBJ2-2 . 12 . TRBV6-5 CASSYRGGELFF TGTGCCAGCAGTTACAGGGGTGGGGAGCTGTTTTTT
TRBJ1-5 . 15 TRBD1 TRBV9 CASSSGTGTNQPQHF TGTGCCAGCAGCTCCGGGACAGGTACCAATCAGCCCCAGCATTTT
TRBJ2-1 . 13 TRBD2 TRBV5-1 CASSAPSGHEQFF TGCGCCAGCAGCGCCCCTAGCGGCCATGAGCAGTTCTTC
TRBJ2-7 . 13 . TRBV6-1 CASSEAVSYEQYF TGTGCCAGCAGTGAAGCTGTTAGTTACGAGCAGTACTTC
TRBJ2-3 . 15 TRBD2 TRBV2 CASSLGLAPTDTQYF TGTGCCAGCAGTCTTGGACTAGCCCCCACAGATACGCAGTATTTT
TRBJ2-6 . 16 . TRBV19 CASSLRDTSGANVLTF TGTGCCAGTAGTCTTCGGGACACCTCTGGGGCCAACGTCCTGACTTTC
TRBJ2-5 . 16 . TRBV11-2 CASSLEVSAAVETQYF TGTGCCAGCAGCTTAGAAGTTTCCGCTGCGGTGGAGACCCAGTACTTC
TRBJ1-1 . 16 . TRBV6-2/TRBV6-3 CASSSDLGQMNTEAFF TGTGCCAGCAGTTCTGATCTCGGACAGATGAACACTGAAGCTTTCTTT
TRBJ1-4 . 14 TRBD1 TRBV7-2 CASSLRTGGEKLFF TGTGCCAGCAGCTTACGGACAGGGGGTGAAAAACTGTTTTTT
TRBJ1-1 . 15 TRBD1 TRBV27 CASSFTRTGGTEAFF TGTGCCAGCAGTTTCACCCGGACAGGTGGAACTGAAGCTTTCTTT
TRBJ2-5 . 15 . TRBV11-3 CASSLRAVPQETQYF TGTGCCAGCAGCTTACGGGCCGTCCCTCAAGAGACCCAGTACTTC
TRBJ1-5 . 14 . TRBV10-2 CASSPSGLNQPQHF TGCGCCAGCAGTCCCTCCGGCCTCAATCAGCCCCAGCATTTT
TRBJ1-6 . 14 . TRBV18 CASSPRVADSPLHF TGTGCCAGCTCACCCCGGGTAGCCGATTCACCCCTCCACTTT
TRBJ2-6 . 18 . TRBV3-1/TRBV3-2 CASSQDGVSLSGANVLTF TGTGCCAGCAGCCAAGACGGGGTATCCCTCTCTGGGGCCAACGTCCTGACTTTC
TRBJ1-1 . 13 . TRBV6-5 CASSQPFNTEAFF TGTGCCAGCAGTCAACCATTTAACACTGAAGCTTTCTTT
TRBJ2-1 . 12 . TRBV5-1 CASSLGQNEQFF TGCGCCAGCAGCTTGGGACAGAATGAGCAGTTCTTC
TRBJ1-1 . 15 . TRBV5-1 CASSPGPGSNTEAFF TGCGCCAGCAGCCCGGGACCCGGATCAAACACTGAAGCTTTCTTT
TRBJ1-1 . 13 . TRBV12-3/TRBV12-4 CASSEPGHAEAFF TGTGCCAGCAGTGAACCGGGACATGCTGAAGCTTTCTTT
TRBJ1-2 . 16 . TRBV18 CASSPRSAGQTYGYTF TGTGCCAGCTCACCACGATCGGCAGGGCAGACCTATGGCTACACCTTC